Below, one T cell receptor beta chain is given with its context. The V and J ends lost 2 bases and 2 bases respectively, with 9 bases between them. CDR1 and CDR2 from the germline V gene are SNHLY and FYNNEI. This CDR3 contains 14 residues. The sample originates from a study of T cell changes during pregnancy in multiple sclerosis. Profiled with immunoSEQ multiplex PCR; TCRdb holds only in-frame clones, not every one. The sample has approximately 92,000 clones; approximately 92% are singletons. The source material was peripheral blood, sampled in the first trimester of pregnancy. The sequence came from a female donor with multiple sclerosis, enrolled in a pregnancy study. The chain links TRBV2 to TRBJ2-5, with no clear D. The CDR3 spells CASSETANQETQYF. The CDR3 DNA reads as TGTGCCAGCAGTGAAACAGCCAATCAAGAGACCCAGTACTTC.